This T cell receptor beta chain came from a study of OX40 agonist ivuxolimab in advanced cancers. Overall study findings and caveats: No determination was made of the antigen specificity of the expanded peripheral T cells. Averaged across samples, CD8+ T cells carried more expanded clones than CD4+ did. A proportion of nonresponders additionally exhibited low normalized T-cell clonal expansion.

About this clone: Its specificity is unknown.

Germline V gene data show CDR1 as SEHNR and CDR2 as FQNEAQ (reference sequence). The CDR3 spans 16 residues. V was clipped by 5 bases and J by 9 bases; unmatched bases: 17. Profiled with immunoSEQ multiplex PCR; TCRdb holds only in-frame clones, not every one. The profile covers about 81,000 clones, with about 88% appearing a single time and 0.47% taken by the ten largest. This chain connects TRBV7-9 to TRBJ2-3; 7 positions match TRBD2. Source: CD4+ or CD8+ T cells sorted from blood, taken in a trial of the OX40 agonist ivuxolimab. The clonotype was recovered from an adult with an advanced solid tumor such as melanoma, head and neck, liver or kidney cancer. The CDR3 DNA reads TGTGCCAGCAGCCCCCTGAGCGGGGTAGGGTTAGGGACGCAGTATTTT. Encoded protein: CASSPLSGVGLGTQYF.